These T cell receptor beta chains were read from a single sample in a study of blood T cell repertoires in COVID-19. Only in-frame clones appear in the TCRdb table, and some are missing; sequencing was by immunoSEQ multiplex PCR. Among 99,000 or so clones, about 90% were seen once, and the ten largest hold 2.1%. The sequenced sample was peripheral blood. The source is a man in his forties or fifties with COVID-19, enrolled during active disease. Each CDR3 is given with its conserved first and last residue. Each record gives: clone size, V gene, D gene, J gene, CDR3 protein, CDR3 DNA. A D gene is named only where the DNA matches it firmly. Where a row states a size, it is once, few, many or the class of an expanded clone; other rows omit it.

clone size: .; V gene: TRBV11-3; D gene: .; J gene: TRBJ2-1; CDR3 protein: CASSLMASVYNEQFF; CDR3 DNA: TGTGCCAGCAGCTTAATGGCTAGCGTATACAATGAGCAGTTCTTC
clone size: .; V gene: TRBV28; D gene: .; J gene: TRBJ1-3; CDR3 protein: CASSLPTEPGNTIYF; CDR3 DNA: TGTGCCAGCAGTTTACCTACCGAACCAGGAAACACCATATATTTT
clone size: .; V gene: TRBV2; D gene: TRBD2; J gene: TRBJ2-7; CDR3 protein: CASRPGLLTYEQYF; CDR3 DNA: TGTGCCAGCAGACCGGGACTACTAACCTACGAGCAGTACTTC
clone size: .; V gene: TRBV29-1; D gene: TRBD1; J gene: TRBJ1-1; CDR3 protein: CSANDRVRTEAFF; CDR3 DNA: TGCAGCGCCAACGACAGGGTAAGAACTGAAGCTTTCTTT
clone size: .; V gene: TRBV14; D gene: TRBD1; J gene: TRBJ1-1; CDR3 protein: CASSRQGGWNTEAFF; CDR3 DNA: TGTGCCAGCAGCCGACAGGGGGGGTGGAACACTGAAGCTTTCTTT
clone size: .; V gene: TRBV5-5; D gene: .; J gene: TRBJ2-7; CDR3 protein: CASSLAGVPYEQYF; CDR3 DNA: TGTGCCAGCAGCTTGGCAGGGGTGCCCTACGAGCAGTACTTC
clone size: .; V gene: TRBV2; D gene: .; J gene: TRBJ1-5; CDR3 protein: CASSARGGNQPQHF; CDR3 DNA: TGTGCCAGCAGTGCCAGGGGTGGCAATCAGCCCCAGCATTTT
clone size: .; V gene: TRBV19; D gene: .; J gene: TRBJ1-1; CDR3 protein: CASSIGSGLNTEAFF; CDR3 DNA: TGTGCCAGTAGTATAGGCTCGGGTCTCAACACTGAAGCTTTCTTT
clone size: once; V gene: TRBV27; D gene: TRBD1; J gene: TRBJ2-7; CDR3 protein: CASSRQGRNEQYF; CDR3 DNA: TGTGCCAGCAGTAGACAGGGGAGAAACGAGCAGTACTTC
clone size: few; V gene: TRBV7-2; D gene: .; J gene: TRBJ1-1; CDR3 protein: CASSLGQVFNTEAFF; CDR3 DNA: TGTGCCAGCAGCTTAGGTCAGGTATTTAACACTGAAGCTTTCTTT
clone size: few; V gene: TRBV9; D gene: .; J gene: TRBJ2-5; CDR3 protein: CASSVEGRETQYF; CDR3 DNA: TGTGCCAGCAGCGTTGAGGGGAGGGAGACCCAGTACTTC
clone size: .; V gene: TRBV7-8; D gene: .; J gene: TRBJ1-2; CDR3 protein: CASSSTGIDGYTF; CDR3 DNA: TGTGCCAGCAGCTCCACAGGAATTGACGGCTACACCTTC
clone size: .; V gene: TRBV4-1; D gene: .; J gene: TRBJ2-1; CDR3 protein: CASSQVTGGAYNEQFF; CDR3 DNA: TGCGCCAGCAGCCAAGTAACCGGGGGAGCTTACAATGAGCAGTTCTTC
clone size: .; V gene: TRBV10-2; D gene: TRBD2; J gene: TRBJ2-1; CDR3 protein: CASTSGGLNEQFF; CDR3 DNA: TGCGCCAGTACTAGCGGGGGCCTCAATGAGCAGTTCTTC
clone size: .; V gene: TRBV19; D gene: .; J gene: TRBJ1-5; CDR3 protein: CASSIRTVDANQPQHF; CDR3 DNA: TGTGCCAGTAGTATAAGGACAGTCGATGCAAATCAGCCCCAGCATTTT
clone size: .; V gene: TRBV7-3; D gene: TRBD2; J gene: TRBJ2-1; CDR3 protein: CASSPGGLALNEQFF; CDR3 DNA: TGTGCCAGCAGCCCAGGGGGACTAGCCCTTAATGAGCAGTTCTTC
clone size: .; V gene: TRBV6-2/TRBV6-3; D gene: TRBD1; J gene: TRBJ1-5; CDR3 protein: CASSPQGDSQLRPQHF; CDR3 DNA: TGTGCCAGCAGCCCCCAAGGGGACAGCCAGCTCCGGCCCCAGCATTTT
clone size: .; V gene: TRBV6-5; D gene: TRBD1; J gene: TRBJ1-1; CDR3 protein: CASSGGQLNTEAFF; CDR3 DNA: TGTGCCAGCAGCGGGGGACAGCTGAACACTGAAGCTTTCTTT
clone size: .; V gene: TRBV13; D gene: .; J gene: TRBJ1-1; CDR3 protein: CASSLTWSTEAFF; CDR3 DNA: TGTGCCAGCAGCCTGACCTGGAGCACTGAAGCTTTCTTT
clone size: .; V gene: TRBV6-4; D gene: TRBD1; J gene: TRBJ2-3; CDR3 protein: CASRETGSTDTQYF; CDR3 DNA: TGTGCCAGCAGGGAGACAGGGAGCACAGATACGCAGTATTTT
clone size: .; V gene: TRBV2; D gene: .; J gene: TRBJ1-6; CDR3 protein: CASSDRGASYNSPLHF; CDR3 DNA: TGTGCCAGCAGTGATCGGGGGGCGTCCTATAATTCACCCCTCCACTTT
clone size: .; V gene: TRBV14; D gene: .; J gene: TRBJ2-7; CDR3 protein: CASSPSEKPAYEQYF; CDR3 DNA: TGTGCCAGCAGCCCGTCGGAGAAACCGGCCTACGAGCAGTACTTC
clone size: .; V gene: TRBV9; D gene: .; J gene: TRBJ1-1; CDR3 protein: CASSVVLNTEAFF; CDR3 DNA: TGTGCCAGCAGCGTAGTCCTAAACACTGAAGCTTTCTTT
clone size: .; V gene: TRBV15; D gene: .; J gene: TRBJ1-1; CDR3 protein: CATSSGTRNTEAFF; CDR3 DNA: TGTGCCACCAGCTCGGGGACAAGGAACACTGAAGCTTTCTTT
clone size: .; V gene: TRBV6-4; D gene: .; J gene: TRBJ1-1; CDR3 protein: CASSASPGNTEAFF; CDR3 DNA: TGTGCCAGCAGTGCCTCTCCGGGGAACACTGAAGCTTTCTTT
clone size: .; V gene: TRBV7-8; D gene: .; J gene: TRBJ1-5; CDR3 protein: CASSLAVGVNQPQHF; CDR3 DNA: TGTGCCAGCAGCCTAGCAGTAGGGGTCAATCAGCCCCAGCATTTT
clone size: .; V gene: TRBV7-8; D gene: .; J gene: TRBJ1-2; CDR3 protein: CASSLPTGGNYGYTF; CDR3 DNA: TGTGCCAGCAGCTTACCCACGGGGGGCAACTATGGCTACACCTTC
clone size: once; V gene: TRBV11-2; D gene: .; J gene: TRBJ1-3; CDR3 protein: CASSFFTGNGNTIYF; CDR3 DNA: TGTGCCAGCAGCTTTTTTACGGGGAATGGAAACACCATATATTTT
clone size: .; V gene: TRBV13; D gene: TRBD1; J gene: TRBJ2-1; CDR3 protein: CASSLGRQGHEQFF; CDR3 DNA: TGTGCCAGCAGCTTAGGGCGACAGGGACATGAGCAGTTCTTC
clone size: .; V gene: TRBV3-1/TRBV3-2; D gene: TRBD1; J gene: TRBJ1-6; CDR3 protein: CASSPTQDRDYNSPLHF; CDR3 DNA: TGTGCCAGCAGCCCTACCCAGGACAGGGACTATAATTCACCCCTCCACTTT
clone size: .; V gene: TRBV27; D gene: TRBD1; J gene: TRBJ1-5; CDR3 protein: CASSSWTGLYSNQPQHF; CDR3 DNA: TGTGCCAGCAGTTCATGGACAGGGCTCTATAGCAATCAGCCCCAGCATTTT
clone size: .; V gene: TRBV27; D gene: .; J gene: TRBJ1-6; CDR3 protein: CASSWGQGSPLHF; CDR3 DNA: TGTGCCAGCAGCTGGGGCCAAGGATCACCCCTCCACTTT
clone size: .; V gene: TRBV5-1; D gene: .; J gene: TRBJ1-2; CDR3 protein: CASSLAWGQGTYGYTF; CDR3 DNA: TGCGCCAGCAGCTTGGCCTGGGGACAAGGGACCTATGGCTACACCTTC
clone size: .; V gene: TRBV18; D gene: TRBD1; J gene: TRBJ1-1; CDR3 protein: CASSPTGGLGTEAFF; CDR3 DNA: TGTGCCAGCTCACCTACAGGGGGCCTCGGCACTGAAGCTTTCTTT
clone size: once; V gene: TRBV7-3; D gene: TRBD1; J gene: TRBJ1-6; CDR3 protein: CASSRFPGQGLGSPLHF; CDR3 DNA: TGTGCCAGCAGTCGTTTCCCGGGACAGGGGCTTGGTTCACCCCTCCACTTT
clone size: .; V gene: TRBV27; D gene: .; J gene: TRBJ1-1; CDR3 protein: CASSLPAGRGCTEAFF; CDR3 DNA: TGTGCCAGCAGTTTGCCGGCAGGGAGGGGGTGCACTGAAGCTTTCTTT
clone size: once; V gene: TRBV15; D gene: .; J gene: TRBJ1-6; CDR3 protein: CATSRGPSAPLHF; CDR3 DNA: TGTGCCACCAGCAGAGGTCCCTCAGCACCCCTCCACTTT
clone size: .; V gene: TRBV19; D gene: .; J gene: TRBJ1-2; CDR3 protein: CASRRWPGNYGYTF; CDR3 DNA: TGTGCCAGCCGAAGGTGGCCAGGTAACTATGGCTACACCTTC
clone size: .; V gene: TRBV4-1; D gene: .; J gene: TRBJ2-5; CDR3 protein: CASSQDQGETQYF; CDR3 DNA: TGCGCCAGCAGCCAAGATCAGGGGGAGACCCAGTACTTC
clone size: .; V gene: TRBV5-1; D gene: .; J gene: TRBJ2-1; CDR3 protein: CASTLQGDEQFF; CDR3 DNA: TGCGCCAGCACCTTACAGGGCGATGAGCAGTTCTTC
clone size: .; V gene: TRBV9; D gene: TRBD1; J gene: TRBJ1-2; CDR3 protein: CASSERQGFDLGYTF; CDR3 DNA: TGTGCCAGCAGCGAAAGACAGGGGTTCGATCTTGGCTACACCTTC